This record covers a single T cell receptor beta chain. What it binds is unknown. Amplification of TCR beta CDR3 regions used RNA as the template. In the first-round RT-PCR of the TCR CDR3, the HTBI primer set was used. TCRdb redid the calling of the multiplex PCR reads with MiXCR, one entry per CDR3 protein. This sample carries more than 550,000 distinct CDR3 sequences, roughly 45% of them seen once, and the ten largest clones take roughly 7.2%. The source of the sample is a study of T cells in Graves' hyperthyroidism and ophthalmopathy. Broader study findings: The model made its ophthalmopathy prediction, and onset followed a median about 5.9 months later.

Germline V CDR1 and CDR2: SGHRS, YFSETQ. The CDR3 length is 13 residues. Trimming left V 4 bases short and J 8 bases short, with 12 bases between. The sequenced material came from peripheral blood or thyroid tissue (not recorded which). The source is an adult man with Graves' disease, either hyperthyroidism or ophthalmopathy (not recorded which). The chain employs TRBV5-1 and TRBJ1-4; TRBD1 might be the D (6 bases). This CDR3 reads CASSRDIGEKLFF. The DNA for the CDR3 is TGCGCCAGCAGCCGGGACATCGGCGAAAAACTGTTTTTT.